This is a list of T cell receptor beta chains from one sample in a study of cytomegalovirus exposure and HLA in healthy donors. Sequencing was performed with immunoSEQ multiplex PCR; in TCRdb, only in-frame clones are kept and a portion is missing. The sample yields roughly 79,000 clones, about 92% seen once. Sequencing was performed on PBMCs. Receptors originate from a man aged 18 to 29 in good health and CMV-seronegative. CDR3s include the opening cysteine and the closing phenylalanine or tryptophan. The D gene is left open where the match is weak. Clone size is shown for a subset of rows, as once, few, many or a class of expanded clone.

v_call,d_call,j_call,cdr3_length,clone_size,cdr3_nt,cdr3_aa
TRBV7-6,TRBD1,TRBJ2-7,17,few,TGTGCCAGCAGCTTAGCGATGGGACAGGGGGGTTCCTACGAGCAGTACTTC,CASSLAMGQGGSYEQYF
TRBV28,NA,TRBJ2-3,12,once,TGTGCCAGCAGTTTAATAACAGATACGCAGTATTTT,CASSLITDTQYF
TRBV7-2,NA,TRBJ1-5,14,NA,TGTGCCAGCCGGGGCAGGGGCGGCAATCAGCCCCAGCATTTT,CASRGRGGNQPQHF
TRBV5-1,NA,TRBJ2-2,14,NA,TGCGCCAGTACTGGGACAACCAACACCGGGGAGCTGTTTTTT,CASTGTTNTGELFF
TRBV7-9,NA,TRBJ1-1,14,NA,TGTGCCAGCAGCTTTGGAGGAGTGAACACTGAAGCTTTCTTT,CASSFGGVNTEAFF
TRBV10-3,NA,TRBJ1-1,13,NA,TGTGCCACCCATGGGGGGATGAACACTGAAGCTTTCTTT,CATHGGMNTEAFF
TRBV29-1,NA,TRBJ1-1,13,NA,TGCAGCGTTGATAGGGGATTGAACACTGAAGCTTTCTTT,CSVDRGLNTEAFF
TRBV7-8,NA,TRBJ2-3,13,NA,TGTGCCAGCAGCTTAGACAGCTCGGATACGCAGTATTTT,CASSLDSSDTQYF
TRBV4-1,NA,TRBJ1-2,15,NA,TGCGCCAGCAGCCAAGGATACAGGACCAACTATGGCTACACCTTC,CASSQGYRTNYGYTF
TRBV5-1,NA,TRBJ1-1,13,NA,TGCGCCAGCAGCCCTGTAGTGAGGACTGAAGCTTTCTTT,CASSPVVRTEAFF
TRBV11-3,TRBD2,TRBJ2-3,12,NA,TGTGCCAGCAGCCGGGGGGAGCCCGGTAGATATTTT,CASSRGEPGRYF
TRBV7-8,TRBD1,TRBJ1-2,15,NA,TGTGCCAGCAGCTGGACAGGGGGCGCGGTTTATGGCTACACCTTC,CASSWTGGAVYGYTF
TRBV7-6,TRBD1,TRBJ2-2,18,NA,TGTGCCAGCAGCTTAACGACAGGGGGTGAGGAGAGCACCGGGGAGCTGTTTTTT,CASSLTTGGEESTGELFF
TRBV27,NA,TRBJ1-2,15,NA,TGTGCCAGCAGTTTTAACAGGGAAGCTAACTATGGCTACACCTTC,CASSFNREANYGYTF
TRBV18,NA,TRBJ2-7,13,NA,TGTGCCAGCTCACCGCCGACAGTTCACGAGCAGTACTTC,CASSPPTVHEQYF
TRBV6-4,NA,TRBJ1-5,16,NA,TGTGCCAGCAGACCCGAGACAGGTCTTAGCAATCAGCCCCAGCATTTT,CASRPETGLSNQPQHF
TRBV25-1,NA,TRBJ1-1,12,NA,TGTGCCACCAAGACGGGTAACACTGAAGCTTTCTTT,CATKTGNTEAFF
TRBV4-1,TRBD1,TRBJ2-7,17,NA,TGCGCCAGCAGCCAGGGGTACGGACAGGGACTTAGTTACGAGCAGTACTTC,CASSQGYGQGLSYEQYF
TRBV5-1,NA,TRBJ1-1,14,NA,TGCGCCAGCGGGGGGGGATCCCCTAACACTGAAGCTTTCTTT,CASGGGSPNTEAFF
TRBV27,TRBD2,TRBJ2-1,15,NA,TGTGCCAGCAGTTCCCTAGCGGGGACTCGGTATGAGCAGTTCTTC,CASSSLAGTRYEQFF
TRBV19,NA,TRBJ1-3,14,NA,TGTGCCAGTAGTCTAGGGGGAGGTGGAAACACCATATATTTT,CASSLGGGGNTIYF
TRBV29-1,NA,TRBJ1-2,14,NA,TGCAGCGTTGGAGAGGGGACTCCCTCAATTGGCTACACCTTC,CSVGEGTPSIGYTF
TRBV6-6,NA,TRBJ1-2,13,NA,TGTGCCAGCAGTTACGGTGGACAGTATGGCTACACCTTC,CASSYGGQYGYTF
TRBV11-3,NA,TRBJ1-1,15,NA,TGTGCCAGCAGCTTAGGTGGGGGGATGAACACTGAAGCTTTCTTT,CASSLGGGMNTEAFF
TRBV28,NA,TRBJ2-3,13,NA,TGTGCCAGCAGTAAGCAGGGGTGGTATACGCAGTATTTT,CASSKQGWYTQYF
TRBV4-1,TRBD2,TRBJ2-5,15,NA,TGCGCCAGCAGCCGACGTCAGCGGGGGGGAGAGACCCAGTACTTC,CASSRRQRGGETQYF
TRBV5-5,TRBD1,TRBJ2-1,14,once,TGTGCCAGCAGCTCAAAGGGACAGTACAATGAGCAGTTCTTC,CASSSKGQYNEQFF
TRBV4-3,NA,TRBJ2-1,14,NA,TGCGCCAGCAGCCAGTACGAGGCGTACAATGAGCAGTTCTTC,CASSQYEAYNEQFF
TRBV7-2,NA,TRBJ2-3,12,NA,TGTGCCAGCAGCCCCTACACAGATACGCAGTATTTT,CASSPYTDTQYF
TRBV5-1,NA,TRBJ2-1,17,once,TGCGCCAGCAGCGCTCGAGGAGCGGGCTTCTCCTACAATGAGCAGTTCTTC,CASSARGAGFSYNEQFF
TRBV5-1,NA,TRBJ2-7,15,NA,TGCGCCAGCAGCTTGGGGCAGGGCCTCTCCTACGAGCAGTACTTC,CASSLGQGLSYEQYF
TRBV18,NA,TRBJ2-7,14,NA,TGTGCCAGCTCCCTCTCGGGTCCAACCTACGAGCAGTACTTC,CASSLSGPTYEQYF
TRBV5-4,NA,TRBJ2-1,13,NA,TGTGCCAGCAGCTTTGCCAGGGATGGTGAGCAGTTCTTC,CASSFARDGEQFF
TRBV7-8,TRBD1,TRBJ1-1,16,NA,TGTGCCAGCAGCTTACCCCAAGACAGGGCGAACACTGAAGCTTTCTTT,CASSLPQDRANTEAFF
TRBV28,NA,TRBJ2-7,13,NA,TGTGCCAGCAGTTTATTTAGCACCTACGAGCAGTACTTC,CASSLFSTYEQYF
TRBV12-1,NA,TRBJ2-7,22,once,TGTGCCAGCAGCTCACAAACCTTTTCGGTCTTTCCCCGGGACTCCCTGGACCACGAGCAGTACTTC,CASSSQTFSVFPRDSLDHEQYF
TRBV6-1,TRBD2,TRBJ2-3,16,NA,TGTGCCAGCCGTGCATTCGGAAATAGCGGGGCGGATACGCAGTATTTT,CASRAFGNSGADTQYF
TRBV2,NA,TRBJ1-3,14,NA,TGTGCCAGCGCTGGCGGGGCCAATGGAAACACCATATATTTT,CASAGGANGNTIYF
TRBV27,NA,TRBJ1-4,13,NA,TGTGCCAGCAGTTCCTCGACAGATGAAAAACTGTTTTTT,CASSSSTDEKLFF
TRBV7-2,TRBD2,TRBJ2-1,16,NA,TGTGCCAGCAGCTTATTCCCAGCGGGAGTAGTCAATGAGCAGTTCTTC,CASSLFPAGVVNEQFF
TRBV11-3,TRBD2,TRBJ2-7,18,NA,TGTGCCAGCAGCTTAGAAAGAACCGGGACTAGCGGCACATACGAGCAGTACTTC,CASSLERTGTSGTYEQYF
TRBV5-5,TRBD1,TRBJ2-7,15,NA,TGTGCCAGCAGCTTGGCGCAGGGGGCAGGCTACGAGCAGTACTTC,CASSLAQGAGYEQYF
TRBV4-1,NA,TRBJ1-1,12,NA,TGCGCCAGCAGGTCCGTCGGGGTTGGAGCTTTCTTT,CASRSVGVGAFF
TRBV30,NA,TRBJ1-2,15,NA,TGTGCCTGGAGTGTAAAACAGGGCTGGCGGTATGGCTACACCTTC,CAWSVKQGWRYGYTF
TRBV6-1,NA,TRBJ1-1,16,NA,TGTGCCAGCAGTGAAGACCCGGGGGTAGCCGGAACTGAAGCTTTCTTT,CASSEDPGVAGTEAFF